The 5 T cell receptor beta chains below were found in one sample sequenced in a study of blood T cell repertoires in COVID-19. Using immunoSEQ multiplex PCR, the repertoire was profiled, and TCRdb retains in-frame clones only, with some absent. The sample has approximately 140,000 clones, approximately 88% seen once. Sequencing input: peripheral blood. All receptors derive from a human donor in a cohort sampled during active COVID-19.

The V call is TRBV5-1, the J call TRBJ2-5, with TRBD2 matching over 8 bases. The length of the CDR3 is 14 residues. CDR1 SGHRS and CDR2 YFSETQ come from the germline V gene. Unmatched junction bases numbered 8, after V lost 3 bases and J lost 7 bases. The CDR3 spells CASSWGLVEGTQYF. CDR3 nucleotide sequence: TGCGCCAGCAGCTGGGGACTAGTTGAGGGGACCCAGTACTTC.

The rearrangement links TRBV7-8 to TRBJ2-5; D ambiguous. The CDR3 is 14 residues long. The V gene lost 1 base and the J gene lost 4 bases, with 10 bases spanning the gap. Germline-derived CDR1 and CDR2 are SGHVS and FQNEAQ. This CDR3 is CASSLGYPPETQYF. CDR3 nucleotide sequence: TGTGCCAGCAGCTTAGGCTACCCCCCAGAGACCCAGTACTTC. The variable domain in full, with the rest retrieved from reference TRBV7-8 and TRBJ2-5, is GAGVSQSPRYKVAKRGQDVALRCDPISGHVSLFWYQQALGQGPEFLTYFQNEAQLDKSGLPSDRFFAERPEGSVSTLKIQRTQQEDSAVYLCASSLGYPPETQYFGPGTRLLVL.

V and J are TRBV25-1 and TRBJ1-6; D is perhaps TRBD1 (6 bases). Trimming shortened V by 1 base and J by 2 bases, and 9 bases separated the two germline ends. The germline V gene has CDR1 MGHDK and CDR2 SYGVNS. The CDR3 sequence is 16 residues long. DNA of the CDR3: TGTGCCAGCAGTGAATCAACAGGGACCTATAATTCACCCCTCCACTTT. Residues: CASSESTGTYNSPLHF.

The J gene is TRBJ2-7, the V gene TRBV6-6; D ambiguous. CDR3 length: 13 residues. Trimming cost V 4 bases and J 3 bases, with 10 bases left between them. CDR1 MNHNY and CDR2 SVGAGI come from the germline V gene (reference sequence). The CDR3, as DNA: TGTGCCAGCAGTTCCCAGTCGGGCTACGAGCAGTACTTC. This sequence encodes CASSSQSGYEQYF.

CDR3 amino acids: CASSASGTRNTDTQYF. Here the CDR3 DNA reads TGTGCCAGCAGCGCCTCCGGGACTCGGAATACAGATACGCAGTATTTT. This chain connects TRBV9 to TRBJ2-3; a weak D match, TRBD2 (6 bases). V lost 3 bases and J 3 bases, leaving 17 bases between the germline ends. Germline CDR1 is SGDLS and CDR2 is YYNGEE. CDR3 length: 16 amino acids.